What follows is one T cell receptor (beta chain) and its context. In the source study's methods: How many nucleated cells were present was estimated from reference gene primer amplification. TCRdb keeps only in-frame clones here, not all; method: immunoSEQ multiplex PCR. For V, J and clone size, that table is used; D and trimming come from the DNA. The table records 300,000 to 400,000 clones, around 86% of them present only once. The data stem from a study of blood T cell repertoires in COVID-19. For the study at large: Acute and convalescent COVID-19 specimens originated in the United States, Italy and Spain. The cDNA or gDNA used as material had been derived from T cells, B-cell-depleted T cells, or PBMCs.

There are 15 residues in the CDR3. CDR1 is SGHRS and CDR2 is YFSETQ in the germline V gene. V shed 3 bases and J 10 bases; nucleotides not matched to a gene: 9. This sequence originates from a man aged 45-65 years with active or convalescent COVID-19. Specimen: peripheral blood. The chain is built from TRBV5-1 and TRBJ1-6; 8 positions agree with TRBD1. The CDR3 DNA is TGCGCCAGCAGCTACCAGACAGGGGTAAACTCACCCCTCCACTTT. Protein: CASSYQTGVNSPLHF.